This entry concerns a single TCR beta chain. The sample belongs to a study of technical replicates of blood from a few donors. TCRdb keeps only in-frame clones here, not all; method: immunoSEQ multiplex PCR. The sample lists around 80,000 clones; 95% to 99% were seen once. After removal of 6 bases from V and 3 bases from J, the junction contained 4 bases not matched to a gene. Per the germline V gene, CDR1 is MDHEN and CDR2 is SYDVKM. The CDR3 loop spans 13 amino acids. The rearrangement uses TRBV28 and TRBJ1-2, with 7 bases lining up with TRBD1. The specimen sequenced was T cells isolated from PBMCs. This TCR derives from a human donor in good health. DNA of the CDR3: TGTGCCAGCAGCCCCCAGGGGGACTATGGCTACACCTTC. This translates into CASSPQGDYGYTF.